The clone carrying this T cell receptor (beta chain) was observed a single time. Germline loops: CDR1 PRHDT, CDR2 FYEKMQ (reference sequence). V shed 6 bases and J 3 bases; nucleotides not matched to a gene: 7. The CDR3 is 15 residues long. These data come from a study of long-term antiretroviral therapy in people with HIV. Version v3.0 of the immunoSEQ assay was performed at survey level. Sequenced by immunoSEQ multiplex PCR; TCRdb stores in-frame clones only, minus some. Altogether more than 15,000 clones are present, around 88% being singletons, with the ten largest covering roughly 14%. Every sample had 1-10 million cryopreserved PBMC in it before DNA extraction.

The sequencing here drew on unsorted PBMCs, taken around 2.3 years before starting antiretroviral therapy. V gene TRBV13 combines with J gene TRBJ2-2; 7 nucleotides match TRBD1. The TCR sequence derives from a woman aged 25-40 years with HIV. The CDR3 nucleotides read TGTGCCAGCAGAGTAGGGCAGGGGGACACCGGGGAGCTGTTTTTT. It specifies CASRVGQGDTGELFF.